A selection of T cell receptor beta chains follows, all from one sample in a study of shared clonotypes between healthy human individuals. Here immunoSEQ multiplex PCR was the method, and the copy in TCRdb shows in-frame clones only, minus some. The repertoire holds 1,400,000 or so clones, with just under 99% as singletons. Sample: naive CD4+ T cells sorted from blood. Receptors originate from a man under 40 in good health. The CDR3 runs from the conserved cysteine through the conserved F or W. Each record gives: J gene, V gene, CDR3 protein.

J gene: TRBJ2-7; V gene: TRBV18; CDR3 protein: CASSPKETGIYEQYF
J gene: TRBJ2-7; V gene: TRBV6-1; CDR3 protein: CASSGMGQGTTYEQYF
J gene: TRBJ2-3; V gene: TRBV7-9; CDR3 protein: CASSSLAGPRQYF
J gene: TRBJ1-5; V gene: TRBV4-1; CDR3 protein: CASSQGQGGNQPQHF
J gene: TRBJ2-7; V gene: TRBV9; CDR3 protein: CASSVAGKASYEQYF
J gene: TRBJ2-7; V gene: TRBV20-1; CDR3 protein: CSPYSGYEQYF
J gene: TRBJ1-5; V gene: TRBV5-6; CDR3 protein: CASSLGQLSNQPQHF
J gene: TRBJ1-4; V gene: TRBV6-5; CDR3 protein: CASSRDRGTNEKLFF
J gene: TRBJ2-1; V gene: TRBV11-3; CDR3 protein: CASSSGGVSYNEQFF
J gene: TRBJ2-6; V gene: TRBV23-1; CDR3 protein: CASSQSRDRGGSGANVLTF
J gene: TRBJ1-2; V gene: TRBV7-2; CDR3 protein: CASSLVWGAEYGYTF
J gene: TRBJ2-5; V gene: TRBV7-9; CDR3 protein: CASSRSGYQETQYF
J gene: TRBJ2-7; V gene: TRBV15; CDR3 protein: CATSRPGKATYEQYF
J gene: TRBJ2-7; V gene: TRBV7-9; CDR3 protein: CASSLGGQAYEQYF
J gene: TRBJ1-2; V gene: TRBV10-3; CDR3 protein: CAISGEGGSNYGYTF
J gene: TRBJ2-1; V gene: TRBV5-1; CDR3 protein: CASRPGTGTDEQFF
J gene: TRBJ2-1; V gene: TRBV7-8; CDR3 protein: CASSPTEVSLQYNEQFF
J gene: TRBJ1-2; V gene: TRBV18; CDR3 protein: CASSLNTGGYTF
J gene: TRBJ2-5; V gene: TRBV18; CDR3 protein: CASSPIGETQYF
J gene: TRBJ2-7; V gene: TRBV21-1; CDR3 protein: CASSKDRLAGSPYEQYF
J gene: TRBJ1-5; V gene: TRBV28; CDR3 protein: CASSPTQGAVQPQHF
J gene: TRBJ2-2; V gene: TRBV6-1; CDR3 protein: CASSLTGSTGELFF
J gene: TRBJ2-2; V gene: TRBV2; CDR3 protein: CASSPTGAGELFF
J gene: TRBJ2-1; V gene: TRBV9; CDR3 protein: CASSVETAGPGNEQFF
J gene: TRBJ1-5; V gene: TRBV7-9; CDR3 protein: CASSRQDNSNQPQHF
J gene: TRBJ2-3; V gene: TRBV7-2; CDR3 protein: CASRLVAGSTDTQYF
J gene: TRBJ1-2; V gene: TRBV6-1; CDR3 protein: CASSEALAGPIYGYTF
J gene: TRBJ2-2; V gene: TRBV6-4; CDR3 protein: CASSVDRGAGELFF
J gene: TRBJ2-4; V gene: TRBV21-1; CDR3 protein: CASSKYLAKNIQYF
J gene: TRBJ2-7; V gene: TRBV6-5; CDR3 protein: CASSPAGTRAYEQYF
J gene: TRBJ2-2; V gene: TRBV18; CDR3 protein: CASSPPISANTGELFF
J gene: TRBJ1-2; V gene: TRBV10-3; CDR3 protein: CAISAKGGDYGYTF
J gene: TRBJ1-2; V gene: TRBV7-8; CDR3 protein: CASSLSLQGRVYGYTF
J gene: TRBJ2-6; V gene: TRBV9; CDR3 protein: CASSASGGANVLTF
J gene: TRBJ2-1; V gene: TRBV5-4; CDR3 protein: CASSLDPGTDEQFF
J gene: TRBJ1-2; V gene: TRBV6-5; CDR3 protein: CASSDSRSNYGYTF
J gene: TRBJ2-3; V gene: TRBV19; CDR3 protein: CASSIAGGRTDTQYF
J gene: TRBJ2-5; V gene: TRBV19; CDR3 protein: CASSFQETQYF
J gene: TRBJ2-7; V gene: TRBV6-5; CDR3 protein: CASSYSGQGARWYF
J gene: TRBJ2-7; V gene: TRBV2; CDR3 protein: CASSDPGTGEQYF
J gene: TRBJ1-2; V gene: TRBV7-2; CDR3 protein: CASTRQADYGYTF
J gene: TRBJ1-3; V gene: TRBV30; CDR3 protein: CAWRPSPAGNTIYF
J gene: TRBJ2-1; V gene: TRBV5-4; CDR3 protein: CASSFLAVRSGGYNEQFF
J gene: TRBJ1-2; V gene: TRBV7-2; CDR3 protein: CASSRDSGGYTF
J gene: TRBJ2-7; V gene: TRBV5-5; CDR3 protein: CASSLVLQGPYEQYF
J gene: TRBJ2-7; V gene: TRBV18; CDR3 protein: CASSPNKGSGIYEQYF
J gene: TRBJ1-2; V gene: TRBV7-9; CDR3 protein: CASSFTANYGYTF
J gene: TRBJ1-2; V gene: TRBV28; CDR3 protein: CASSLSYSTEYSNYGYTF
J gene: TRBJ1-3; V gene: TRBV30; CDR3 protein: CAWSVYGTGNTIYF
J gene: TRBJ2-5; V gene: TRBV11-3; CDR3 protein: CASSLWAGRQRIQETQYF
J gene: TRBJ2-3; V gene: TRBV5-6; CDR3 protein: CASSLNRGIGTDTQYF
J gene: TRBJ2-7; V gene: TRBV15; CDR3 protein: CATSRENRGYEQYF
J gene: TRBJ2-6; V gene: TRBV7-6; CDR3 protein: CASSAGLGGSGANVLTF
J gene: TRBJ2-2; V gene: TRBV5-1; CDR3 protein: CASSRGGGELFF
J gene: TRBJ1-4; V gene: TRBV4-3; CDR3 protein: CASSQDGQFTIPCHEKLFF
J gene: TRBJ2-3; V gene: TRBV29-1; CDR3 protein: CSVVGGGGRTDTQYF
J gene: TRBJ2-7; V gene: TRBV5-1; CDR3 protein: CASSLAASGTYEQYF
J gene: TRBJ2-1; V gene: TRBV14; CDR3 protein: CASSRTRNNEQFF
J gene: TRBJ1-2; V gene: TRBV9; CDR3 protein: CASSPGTDYGYTF